This passage covers 21 T cell receptor beta chains from one sample sequenced in a study of T cell responses to AZD1222 COVID-19 vaccine. TCRdb keeps only in-frame clones here, not all; method: immunoSEQ multiplex PCR. This sample carries 200,000 or so clones, 90% to 95% of them seen once, and the ten largest clones take about 9.3%. Sequenced here: peripheral blood, sampled on day 0 of AZD1222 vaccination. All receptors derive from an adult in good health.

The rearrangement links TRBV24-1 to TRBJ2-5; 9 positions agree with TRBD1. V trimming: 3 bases; J trimming: 1 base; junction bases outside the gene matches: 5. Germline values: CDR1 KGHDR, CDR2 SFDVKD. The CDR3 extends over 16 amino acids. DNA for the CDR3: TGTGCCACCAGTGATCCGGACAGGGGACCCCAAGAGACCCAGTACTTC. Translating it yields CATSDPDRGPQETQYF.

This chain joins TRBV28 and TRBJ1-2; no reliable D call. Trimming removed 2 bases from V and 4 bases from J, with 5 bases in between. There are 12 residues in the CDR3. Germline V lookup: CDR1 MDHEN, CDR2 SYDVKM. CDR3 in amino acids: CASSLPLYGYTF. Written as DNA, the CDR3 is TGTGCCAGCAGTTTACCCCTCTATGGCTACACCTTC.

The chain couples TRBV6-5 to TRBJ2-7; the D gene is possibly TRBD2 (6 bases). Trimming cost V 8 bases and J 2 bases, with 10 bases left between them. The CDR3 sequence is 12 residues long. The germline V gene encodes CDR1 MNHEY and CDR2 SVGAGI. CDR3 sequence: CASDSGTYEQYF. DNA for the CDR3: TGTGCCAGCGATAGCGGAACCTACGAGCAGTACTTC.

This rearrangement joins TRBV5-8 to TRBJ2-7; D may match TRBD1 or TRBD2 (6 bases each). CDR1 SGHTS and CDR2 YDEGEE come from the germline V gene. V dropped 1 base and J dropped 5 bases, with 22 bases sitting between them. The CDR3 covers 17 residues. Here the CDR3 reads CASSLPGGARVTNEQYF. Here the CDR3 DNA reads TGTGCCAGCAGCTTGCCCGGGGGCGCAAGGGTGACTAACGAGCAGTACTTC.

The CDR3 spells CASSFFRNVDEQYF. As DNA, the CDR3 is TGTGCCAGCAGCTTCTTCCGGAACGTCGACGAGCAGTACTTC. The genes are TRBV7-2 and TRBJ2-7; D unclear. Per germline, CDR1 SGHTA and CDR2 FQGNSA. This CDR3 is built from 14 residues. V lost 3 bases to trimming and J lost 5 bases, with 14 bases between them.

The J gene is TRBJ2-1, the V gene TRBV5-1; 7 nucleotides line up with TRBD2. This CDR3 region has 16 residues. Germline-derived CDR1 and CDR2 are SGHRS and YFSETQ. V lost 3 bases to trimming and J lost 7 bases; unmatched junction nucleotides: 13. CDR3 loop: CASSSPGGQPRNEQFF. CDR3 in DNA: TGCGCCAGCAGCTCCCCGGGGGGTCAGCCGAGGAATGAGCAGTTCTTC.

V gene TRBV28 combines with J gene TRBJ1-5; D is unclear. Germline V gene data show CDR1 as MDHEN and CDR2 as SYDVKM. V was cut by 10 bases and J by 6 bases, with 16 bases left in between. The CDR3 loop spans 13 amino acids. This CDR3 is CAIKFGLGQPQHF. The DNA for the CDR3 is TGTGCCATCAAGTTCGGCCTCGGTCAGCCCCAGCATTTT.

The chain combines TRBV24-1 with TRBJ2-1, with 8 bases lining up with TRBD2. CDR1 and CDR2 (germline): KGHDR, SFDVKD. With V trimmed by 3 bases and J by 0 bases, 3 bases remained unmatched. CDR3 size: 16 residues. CDR3 nucleotides: TGTGCCACCAGTGATGCAAGCGGGAGCTCCTACAATGAGCAGTTCTTC. It specifies CATSDASGSSYNEQFF.

This chain connects TRBV28 to TRBJ1-2, with D tentatively TRBD1 (6 bases). V was pared by 5 bases and J by 3 bases, with 22 bases between. The CDR3 contains 17 residues. Germline lookup yields CDR1 MDHEN and CDR2 SYDVKM. DNA for the CDR3: TGTGCCAGCAGTCCAGGTGGGGGGGCAGGTGCGTACTATGGCTACACCTTC. Protein sequence: CASSPGGGAGAYYGYTF.

The chain links TRBV18 to TRBJ1-4; D is unclear. From germline, CDR1 is KGHSH and CDR2 LQKENI. This CDR3 is built from 15 residues. Trimming took off 0 bases at V and 7 bases at J, with 12 bases between the two ends. Written as DNA, the CDR3 is TGTGCCAGCTCACCACCTGCCCGGGGAGGTGAAAAACTGTTTTTT. Protein product: CASSPPARGGEKLFF.

As DNA, the CDR3 is TGCGCCAGCAGCTTGGCCTTCGGGGTAGGGAGCGGTGACGAGCAGTACTTC. Its protein is CASSLAFGVGSGDEQYF. The chain employs TRBV5-1 and TRBJ2-7; tentatively, D is TRBD2 (5 bases). The CDR3 is 17 residues long. CDR1 and CDR2 from the germline V gene are SGHRS and YFSETQ. The germline V and J ends were trimmed by 0 bases and 5 bases, with 21 bases remaining between them. The variable domain in full, with the rest retrieved from reference TRBV5-1 and TRBJ2-7, is KAGVTQTPRYLIKTRGQQVTLSCSPISGHRSVSWYQQTPGQGLQFLFEYFSETQRNKGNFPGRFSGRQFSNSRSEMNVSTLELGDSALYLCASSLAFGVGSGDEQYFGPGTRLTVT.

The rearrangement joins TRBV9 to TRBJ2-1; D tentatively fits TRBD1 or TRBD2 (6 bases each). CDR3 length: 14 amino acids. In germline, CDR1 is SGDLS, CDR2 YYNGEE. Trimming took off 0 bases at V and 10 bases at J, with 14 bases between the two ends. The CDR3 region has the DNA TGTGCCAGCAGCGTAGAGAACAGGGCGGGGGAGCAGTTCTTC. Amino acid sequence: CASSVENRAGEQFF.

A single count supports this clone. V gene TRBV5-4 combines with J gene TRBJ2-1, with D uncertain. CDR3 length: 11 residues. V was trimmed by 1 base and J by 8 bases, leaving 4 bases between them. The germline gives CDR1 SGHNT, CDR2 YYREEE (reference sequence). CDR3 sequence reads: CASSLSYEQFF. The CDR3 nucleotides are TGTGCCAGCAGCTTGTCGTATGAGCAGTTCTTC.

This rearrangement joins TRBV13 to TRBJ1-3, with 7 bases aligning to TRBD1. Germline CDR1 and CDR2: PRHDT and FYEKMQ (reference sequence). The J segment lost 2 bases and the V segment lost 2 bases, leaving 3 bases of the junction unmatched. CDR3 length: 15 amino acids. CDR3 sequence reads: CASSLRTGTGNTIYF. For the CDR3, the DNA is TGTGCCAGCAGCTTAAGGACAGGTACTGGAAACACCATATATTTT.

The chain links TRBV19 to TRBJ2-7; D gene unclear. From germline, CDR1 is LNHDA and CDR2 SQIVND (reference sequence). The CDR3 sequence is 12 residues long. V dropped 9 bases and J dropped 6 bases, with 15 bases sitting between them. The CDR3 nucleotides are TGTGCCAGCTCCTTCCCTCTAGGCGAGCAGTACTTC. As protein: CASSFPLGEQYF.

For the CDR3, the DNA is TGTGCCTGGAGTCCCGGGGGACAGCCCCAGCATTTT. It is translated as CAWSPGGQPQHF. The rearrangement links TRBV30 to TRBJ1-5; the D gene is possibly TRBD1 (5 bases). Per the germline V gene, CDR1 is GTSNPN and CDR2 is SVGIG (reference sequence). The CDR3 extends over 12 amino acids. Deletions cut 2 bases from V and 7 bases from J, with 9 bases between.

The chain is built from TRBV5-1 and TRBJ2-4, with a weak D call TRBD1 (5 bases). CDR1 is SGHRS, CDR2 YFSETQ, per germline. This CDR3 contains 17 residues. The germline V and J ends were trimmed by 4 bases and 1 base, with 18 bases remaining between them. CDR3 coding DNA: TGCGCCAGCAGCGCAGCTCAGGGATTGGGTGCCAAAAACATTCAGTACTTC. Translated: CASSAAQGLGAKNIQYF.

The chain links TRBV7-9 to TRBJ1-1; D is unclear. V was cut by 3 bases and J by 4 bases, with 12 bases left in between. CDR1 SEHNR and CDR2 FQNEAQ come from the germline V gene (reference sequence). This CDR3 spans 14 amino acids. This CDR3 reads CASSFGGEGTEAFF. The CDR3 nucleotides are TGTGCCAGCAGCTTTGGTGGGGAGGGCACTGAAGCTTTCTTT.

The chain couples TRBV19 to TRBJ2-7; 8 bases are shared with TRBD1. With 6 bases clipped from V and 1 base from J, the junction kept 5 bases outside the gene matches. The CDR3 spans 14 residues. Germline V gene data show CDR1 as LNHDA and CDR2 as SQIVND (reference sequence). CDR3 amino acids: CASSRTGRSYEQYF. CDR3 in DNA: TGTGCCAGTAGCAGGACAGGGAGGTCCTACGAGCAGTACTTC. Complete variable domain (other parts from reference TRBV19 and TRBJ2-7): DGGITQSPKYLFRKEGQNVTLSCEQNLNHDAMYWYRQDPGQGLRLIYYSQIVNDFQKGDIAEGYSVSREKKESFPLTVTSAQKNPTAFYLCASSRTGRSYEQYFGPGTRLTVT.

This sequence joins TRBV11-2 and TRBJ1-4, with D maybe TRBD1 (6 bases). Germline values: CDR1 SGHAT, CDR2 FQNNGV. This CDR3 has 15 residues. V was pared by 1 base and J by 5 bases, with 11 bases between. This chain's CDR3 is CASSLGGAGNEKLFF. The CDR3, as DNA: TGTGCCAGCAGCTTAGGGGGGGCCGGAAATGAAAAACTGTTTTTT.

This clone was recorded once. This sequence joins TRBV19 and TRBJ1-4, with TRBD1 matching over 7 bases. Germline-derived CDR1 and CDR2 are LNHDA and SQIVND (reference sequence). CDR3 length: 14 amino acids. J lost 8 bases, V lost 11 bases, and 14 bases had no gene match. The CDR3 here is CAGKKTGIREKLFF. The CDR3 DNA reads as TGTGCCGGCAAAAAGACAGGGATTCGGGAAAAACTGTTTTTT.